This T cell receptor (beta chain) is drawn from a study of control samples from healthy donors and cancer patients. Clones were sequenced by immunoSEQ multiplex PCR, and TCRdb holds only the in-frame ones, with some missing. Among 90,000 or so clones listed, around 90% were seen once. This clone was recorded once. The V gene end was trimmed by 7 bases and the J gene end by 10 bases; junction bases not matched to a gene: 8. The length of the CDR3 is 14 residues. From germline, CDR1 is SNHLY and CDR2 FYNNEI. The chain links TRBV2 to TRBJ2-1; 12 nucleotides agree with TRBD1. The sample taken for sequencing was blood. This clonotype originated in a woman aged 60-70 years in good health. CDR3 residues: CASMVGQGAWEQFF. CDR3 nucleotides: TGTGCCAGCATGGTGGGACAGGGGGCGTGGGAGCAGTTCTTC.